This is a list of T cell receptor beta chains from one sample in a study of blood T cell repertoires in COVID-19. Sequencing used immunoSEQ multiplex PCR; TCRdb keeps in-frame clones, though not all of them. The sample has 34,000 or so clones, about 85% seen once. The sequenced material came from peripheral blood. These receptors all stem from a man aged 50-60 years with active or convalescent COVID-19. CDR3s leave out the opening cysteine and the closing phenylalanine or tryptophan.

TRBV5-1	ASSVQGVLNTGELF
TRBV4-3	ASSQGTVRREKLF
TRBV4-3	ASSQDVGGTSSYEQY
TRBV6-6	ASSYGTGALSYEQY
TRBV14	ASSQGPGQVIGEQY
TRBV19	ASSIEWGASYGYT
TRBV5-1	ASSLAAGTGELF
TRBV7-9	ASSLAPGHHYGYT
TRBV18	ASSPGQVNSPLH
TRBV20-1	SAHDRNEQF
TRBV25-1	ASSEPMGTGTYEQY
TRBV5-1	ASSPGTGVNYGYT
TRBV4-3	ASSPAGTDGREQF
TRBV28	ASSPFLGGPSGRYLY
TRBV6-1	ASSEIGQGWYSPLH
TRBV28	ASSLIGGQGSQPQH
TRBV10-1	ASSELLLAGEQF
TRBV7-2	ASSPGRGQGHSGANVLT
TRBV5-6	ASRAASTDTQY
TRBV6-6	ASMLGQGGTYEQY
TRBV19	ASSPTGRTDTQY
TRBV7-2	ASSLTREGGLRY
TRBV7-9	ASSHSGTSQF
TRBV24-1	ATSEAGQGSYEQY
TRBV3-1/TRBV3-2	ASSQDPLAGGNTDTQY
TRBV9	ASSIRDTDTQY
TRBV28	ASSLYRATSGIGAYNEQF
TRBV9	ASSVDEDRGETQY
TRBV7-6	ASSLLAGPSDTQY
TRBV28	ATEDRLNTEAF
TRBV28	ASSLSLKTGNTEAF
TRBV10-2	ASSERGLFSYEQY
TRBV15	ATSRGQLQETQY
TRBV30	AWSVPAGGYNEQF
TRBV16	ASSQRVPRGAGELF
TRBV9	ASSVVSQGIRDFQETQY
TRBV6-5	ASRMEYTGELF
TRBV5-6	ASRSGQSGSYNSPLH
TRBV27	ASSLTGTVNTGELF
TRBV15	ATSRDQAPSYQQY
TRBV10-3	AISESRQVFTGELF
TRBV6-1	ASSESGGTYSYEQY
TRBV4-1	ASSQEGLMGGGYT
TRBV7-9	ASSLFTSAETQY
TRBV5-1	ASSEGQGAFYEQY
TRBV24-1	ATSEPSGRDTDTQY
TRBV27	ASSLGWTGGLSYNEQF
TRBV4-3	ASSQALTDTQY
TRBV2	ASSVTNSGASTDTQY
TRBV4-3	ASSQDTLRRSGTSTDTQY
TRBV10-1	ASSADQTGTGELF
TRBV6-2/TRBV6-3	ASSTTEQETQY
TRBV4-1	ASSSQGGHEKLF
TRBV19	ASSIVLAGNEQF
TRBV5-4	ASSLFQGAGNTIY
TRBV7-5	ARSFKRNLSYNEQF
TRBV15	ATSRDRSGLASEQF
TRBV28	ASSFAVPYEQY
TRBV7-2	ASSLNRANNQPQH